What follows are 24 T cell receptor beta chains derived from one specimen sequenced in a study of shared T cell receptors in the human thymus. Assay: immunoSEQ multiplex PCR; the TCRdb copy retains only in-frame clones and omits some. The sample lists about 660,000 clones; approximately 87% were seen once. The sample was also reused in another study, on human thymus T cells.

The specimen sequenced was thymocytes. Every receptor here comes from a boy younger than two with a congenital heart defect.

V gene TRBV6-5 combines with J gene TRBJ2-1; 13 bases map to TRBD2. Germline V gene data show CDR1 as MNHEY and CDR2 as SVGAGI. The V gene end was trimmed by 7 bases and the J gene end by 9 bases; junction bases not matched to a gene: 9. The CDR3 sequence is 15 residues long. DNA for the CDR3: TGTGCCAGCACAGTACTAGCGGGAGGGCCGAGTGAGCAGTTCTTC. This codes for CASTVLAGGPSEQFF.

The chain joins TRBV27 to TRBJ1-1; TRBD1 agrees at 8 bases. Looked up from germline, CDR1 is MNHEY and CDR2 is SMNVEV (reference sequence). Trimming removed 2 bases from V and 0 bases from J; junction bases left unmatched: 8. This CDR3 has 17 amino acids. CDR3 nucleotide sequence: TGTGCCAGCAGTTTAAACCCTAAGACAGGGGTGAACACTGAAGCTTTCTTT. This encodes CASSLNPKTGVNTEAFF.

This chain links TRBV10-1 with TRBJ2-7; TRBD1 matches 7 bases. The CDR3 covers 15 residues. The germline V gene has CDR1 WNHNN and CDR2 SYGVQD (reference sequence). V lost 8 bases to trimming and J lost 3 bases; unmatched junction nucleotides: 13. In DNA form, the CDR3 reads TGCGCCAGCCCCCGTCTGGGACAGCGATACTACGAGCAGTACTTC. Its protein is CASPRLGQRYYEQYF.

The CDR3 DNA sequence: TGTGCCAGCAGCTACGGGACTAGCGGACCTTACAATGAGCAGTTCTTC. Its translation: CASSYGTSGPYNEQFF. The V gene is TRBV5-6, the J gene TRBJ2-1; 11 bases agree with TRBD2. The CDR3 extends over 16 amino acids. The trim removed 3 bases at V and 4 bases at J, leaving 6 bases unmatched. Germline V gene lookup returns CDR1 SGHDT and CDR2 YYEEEE.

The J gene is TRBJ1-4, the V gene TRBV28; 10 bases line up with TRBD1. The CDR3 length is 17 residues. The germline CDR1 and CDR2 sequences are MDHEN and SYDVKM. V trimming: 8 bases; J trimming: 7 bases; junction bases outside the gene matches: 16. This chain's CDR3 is CASLNTGGTGEGEKLFF. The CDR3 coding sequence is TGTGCCAGCCTCAATACGGGGGGGACAGGGGAGGGTGAAAAACTGTTTTTT.

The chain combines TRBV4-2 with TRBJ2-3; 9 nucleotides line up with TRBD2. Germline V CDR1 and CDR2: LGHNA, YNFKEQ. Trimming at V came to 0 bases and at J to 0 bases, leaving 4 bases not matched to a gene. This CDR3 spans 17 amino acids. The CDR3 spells CASSQEGAGGSTDTQYF. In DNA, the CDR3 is TGTGCCAGCAGCCAAGAGGGGGCGGGAGGGAGCACAGATACGCAGTATTTT.

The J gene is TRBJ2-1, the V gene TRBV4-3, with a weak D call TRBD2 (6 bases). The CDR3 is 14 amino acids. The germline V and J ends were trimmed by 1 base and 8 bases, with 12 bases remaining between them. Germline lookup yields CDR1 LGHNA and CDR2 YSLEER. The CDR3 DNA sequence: TGCGCCAGCAGCCAAGGTCTGGGGGAGGATGAGCAGTTCTTC. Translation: CASSQGLGEDEQFF.

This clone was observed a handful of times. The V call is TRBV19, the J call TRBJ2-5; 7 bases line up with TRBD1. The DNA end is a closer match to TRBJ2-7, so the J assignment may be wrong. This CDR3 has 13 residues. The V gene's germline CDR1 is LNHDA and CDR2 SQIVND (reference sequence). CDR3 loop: CASSMEAGGEQYF. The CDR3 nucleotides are TGTGCCAGTAGTATGGAGGCAGGGGGCGAGCAGTACTTC.

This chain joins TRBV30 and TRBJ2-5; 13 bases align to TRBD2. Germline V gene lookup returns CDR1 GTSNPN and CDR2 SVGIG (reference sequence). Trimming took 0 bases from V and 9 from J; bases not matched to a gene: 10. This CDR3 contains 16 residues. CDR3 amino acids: CAWSVGLAGPLGAQYF. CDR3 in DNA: TGTGCCTGGAGTGTGGGACTAGCGGGACCGCTGGGGGCCCAGTACTTC. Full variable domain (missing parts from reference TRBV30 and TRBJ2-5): SQTIHQWPATLVQPVGSPLSLECTVEGTSNPNLYWYRQAAGRGLQLLFYSVGIGQISSEVPQNLSASRPQDRQFILSSKKLLLSDSGFYLCAWSVGLAGPLGAQYFGPGTRLLVL.

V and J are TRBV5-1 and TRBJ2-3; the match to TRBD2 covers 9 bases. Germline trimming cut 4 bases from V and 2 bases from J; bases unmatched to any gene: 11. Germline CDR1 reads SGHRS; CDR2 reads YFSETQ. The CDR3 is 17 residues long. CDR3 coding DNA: TGCGCCAGCAGCCTGGAGACTAGCGGCCCACCCACAGATACGCAGTATTTT. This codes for CASSLETSGPPTDTQYF.

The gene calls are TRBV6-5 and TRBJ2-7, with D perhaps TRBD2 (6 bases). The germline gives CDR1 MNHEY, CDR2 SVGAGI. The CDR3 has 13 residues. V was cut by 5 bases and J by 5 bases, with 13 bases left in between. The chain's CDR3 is CASSPTGAHEQYF. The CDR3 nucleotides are TGTGCCAGCAGTCCTACGGGAGCGCACGAGCAGTACTTC.

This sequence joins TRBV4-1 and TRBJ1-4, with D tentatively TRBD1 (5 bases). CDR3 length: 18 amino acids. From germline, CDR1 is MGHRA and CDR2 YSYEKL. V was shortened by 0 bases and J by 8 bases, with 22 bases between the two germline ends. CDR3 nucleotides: TGCGCCAGCAGCCAAGAAATGGAGGGGAGGCTCTATGGGGAAAAACTGTTTTTT. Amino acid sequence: CASSQEMEGRLYGEKLFF.

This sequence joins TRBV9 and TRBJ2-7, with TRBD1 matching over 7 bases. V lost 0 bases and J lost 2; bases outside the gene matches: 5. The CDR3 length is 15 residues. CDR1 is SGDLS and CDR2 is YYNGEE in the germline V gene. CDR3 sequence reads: CASSVAGDRTYEQYF. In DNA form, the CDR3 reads TGTGCCAGCAGCGTAGCTGGGGACAGAACCTACGAGCAGTACTTC.

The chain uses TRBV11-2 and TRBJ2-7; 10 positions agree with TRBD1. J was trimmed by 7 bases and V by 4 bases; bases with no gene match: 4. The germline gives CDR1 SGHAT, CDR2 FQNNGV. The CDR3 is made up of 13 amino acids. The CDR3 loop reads CASSSGTGVEQYF. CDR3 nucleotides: TGTGCCAGCAGCTCAGGGACAGGGGTTGAGCAGTACTTC.

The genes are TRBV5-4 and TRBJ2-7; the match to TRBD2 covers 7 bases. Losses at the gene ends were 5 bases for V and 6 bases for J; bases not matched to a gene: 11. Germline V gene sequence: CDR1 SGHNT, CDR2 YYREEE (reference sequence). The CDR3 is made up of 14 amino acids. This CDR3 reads CASSRGAGLGEQYF. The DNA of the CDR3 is TGTGCCAGCAGTCGAGGAGCGGGACTTGGCGAGCAGTACTTC.

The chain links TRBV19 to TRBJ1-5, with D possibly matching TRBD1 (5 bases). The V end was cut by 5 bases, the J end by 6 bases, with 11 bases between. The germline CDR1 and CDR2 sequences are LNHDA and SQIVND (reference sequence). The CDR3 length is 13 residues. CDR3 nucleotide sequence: TGTGCCAGTAGTGAATTGGGGGGTCAGCCCCAGCATTTT. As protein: CASSELGGQPQHF. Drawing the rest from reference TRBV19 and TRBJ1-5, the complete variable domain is DGGITQSPKYLFRKEGQNVTLSCEQNLNHDAMYWYRQDPGQGLRLIYYSQIVNDFQKGDIAEGYSVSREKKESFPLTVTSAQKNPTAFYLCASSELGGQPQHFGDGTRLSIL.

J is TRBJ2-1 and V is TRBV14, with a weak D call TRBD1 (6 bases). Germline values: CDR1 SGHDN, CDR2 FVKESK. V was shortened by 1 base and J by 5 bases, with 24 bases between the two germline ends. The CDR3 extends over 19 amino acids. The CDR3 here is CASSQASSLTGCCDNEQFF. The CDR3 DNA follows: TGTGCCAGCAGCCAAGCCTCCTCCCTGACAGGCTGCTGTGACAATGAGCAGTTCTTC.

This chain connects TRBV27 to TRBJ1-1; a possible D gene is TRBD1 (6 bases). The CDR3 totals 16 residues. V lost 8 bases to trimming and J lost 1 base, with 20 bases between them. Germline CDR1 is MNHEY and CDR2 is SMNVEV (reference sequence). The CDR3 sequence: CASSRDTTHGNTEAFF. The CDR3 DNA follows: TGTGCCAGCTCACGGGACACCACCCATGGGAACACTGAAGCTTTCTTT.

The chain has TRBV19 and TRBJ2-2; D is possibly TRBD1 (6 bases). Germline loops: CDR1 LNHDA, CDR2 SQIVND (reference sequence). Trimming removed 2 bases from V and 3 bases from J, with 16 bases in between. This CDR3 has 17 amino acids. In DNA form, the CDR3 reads TGTGCCAGTAGTATACCATACAGGGAAGTTTACACCGGGGAGCTGTTTTTT. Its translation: CASSIPYREVYTGELFF.

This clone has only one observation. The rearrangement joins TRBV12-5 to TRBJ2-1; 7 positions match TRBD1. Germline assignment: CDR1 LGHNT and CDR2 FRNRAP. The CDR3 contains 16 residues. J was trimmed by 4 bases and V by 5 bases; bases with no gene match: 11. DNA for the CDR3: TGTGCTAGTGGTAGGTGGGTCGACAGGGCATACAATGAGCAGTTCTTC. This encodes CASGRWVDRAYNEQFF.

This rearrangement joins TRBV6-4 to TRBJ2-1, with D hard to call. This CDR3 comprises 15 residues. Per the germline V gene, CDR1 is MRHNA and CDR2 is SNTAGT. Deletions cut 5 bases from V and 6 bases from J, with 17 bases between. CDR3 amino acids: CASSQEPWASNEQFF. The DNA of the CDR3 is TGTGCCAGCAGTCAAGAGCCTTGGGCCTCCAATGAGCAGTTCTTC.

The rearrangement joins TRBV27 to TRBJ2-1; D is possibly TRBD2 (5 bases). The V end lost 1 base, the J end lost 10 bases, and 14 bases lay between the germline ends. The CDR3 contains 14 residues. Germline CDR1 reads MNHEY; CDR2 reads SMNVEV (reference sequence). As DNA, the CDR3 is TGTGCCAGCAGTTTATGGCTAGCAGCTGGGGAGCAGTTCTTC. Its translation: CASSLWLAAGEQFF.

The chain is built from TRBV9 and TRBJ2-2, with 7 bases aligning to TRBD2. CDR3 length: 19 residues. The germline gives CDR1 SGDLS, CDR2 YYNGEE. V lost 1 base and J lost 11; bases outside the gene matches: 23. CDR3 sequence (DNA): TGTGCCAGCAGCGTACCTCGGGGGTCGGGAGGCCTTCGCCCGGGAGAGCTGTTTTTT. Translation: CASSVPRGSGGLRPGELFF.

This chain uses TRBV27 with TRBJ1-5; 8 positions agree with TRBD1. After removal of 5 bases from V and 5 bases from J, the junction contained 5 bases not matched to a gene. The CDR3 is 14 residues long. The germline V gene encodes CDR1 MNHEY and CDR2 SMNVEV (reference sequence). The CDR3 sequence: CASSLGQGYQPQHF. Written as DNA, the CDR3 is TGTGCCAGCAGTCTCGGACAGGGTTATCAGCCCCAGCATTTT.